This T cell receptor (beta chain) was captured by sequencing in a study of CXCR3-negative and CXCR3-positive naive CD8 T cells. In the study overall: The dataset comprises 120 million to 150 million TRB reads in total, with about 1.5 +/- 0.3 million reads per library. Whole-study results and caveats: TRB CDR3 properties were used to infer TCR strength, and surface CD5 was comparable between naive subsets. Hydrophobicity was higher for TRB CDR3s found in CXCR3-positive naive cells than in CXCR3-negative naive cells.

On this clonotype itself: Its matching antigen is unknown.

Each TRB cDNA library was prepared by 5' RACE (with UMI labels). After re-calling the 5' RACE reads, TCRdb lists one entry per CDR3 protein, DNA absent. This table holds 120,000 to 150,000 distinct CDR3 sequences. A CD45RO-CCR7+CD27+CD95- phenotype identified naive CD8+ T cells. This CDR3 has 14 amino acids. Germline V CDR1 and CDR2: SGHDN, FVKESK. The sequenced sample was naive CXCR3+ CD8+ T cells from blood. The sample's subset: CD45RO-CCR7+CD27+CD95- naive CD8+ T cells expressing CXCR3 (TNR3+). This TCR came from a human donor in good health. Some clones in this sample may be carry-over from other donors' samples. This rearrangement joins TRBV14 to TRBJ2-5. The CDR3 spells CASSQELYQETQYF.